Detailed here is one TCR beta chain. Original processing methods: Nucleated cell number was recorded as an estimate derived from reference gene primer amplification. Method: immunoSEQ multiplex PCR; TCRdb's copy keeps in-frame clones and lacks some. From that table come the V and J calls and clone size; the DNA was used to work out D and trimming. The table includes approximately 92,000 clones, around four fifths detected once. The sample comes from a study of blood T cell repertoires in COVID-19. Germline V gives CDR1 PRHDT, CDR2 FYEKMQ (reference sequence). The V and J ends lost 4 bases and 3 bases respectively, with 16 bases between them. The CDR3 has 16 amino acids.

The chain employs TRBV13 and TRBJ2-1; TRBD2 might be the D (5 bases). Sequencing was done on a sample of peripheral blood. This TCR was recovered from a man in his fifties or sixties with acute or convalescent COVID-19. The CDR3 loop reads CASSSLVAGLYNEQFF. CDR3 nucleotide sequence: TGTGCCAGCAGCTCCCTAGTGGCGGGCCTCTACAATGAGCAGTTCTTC.